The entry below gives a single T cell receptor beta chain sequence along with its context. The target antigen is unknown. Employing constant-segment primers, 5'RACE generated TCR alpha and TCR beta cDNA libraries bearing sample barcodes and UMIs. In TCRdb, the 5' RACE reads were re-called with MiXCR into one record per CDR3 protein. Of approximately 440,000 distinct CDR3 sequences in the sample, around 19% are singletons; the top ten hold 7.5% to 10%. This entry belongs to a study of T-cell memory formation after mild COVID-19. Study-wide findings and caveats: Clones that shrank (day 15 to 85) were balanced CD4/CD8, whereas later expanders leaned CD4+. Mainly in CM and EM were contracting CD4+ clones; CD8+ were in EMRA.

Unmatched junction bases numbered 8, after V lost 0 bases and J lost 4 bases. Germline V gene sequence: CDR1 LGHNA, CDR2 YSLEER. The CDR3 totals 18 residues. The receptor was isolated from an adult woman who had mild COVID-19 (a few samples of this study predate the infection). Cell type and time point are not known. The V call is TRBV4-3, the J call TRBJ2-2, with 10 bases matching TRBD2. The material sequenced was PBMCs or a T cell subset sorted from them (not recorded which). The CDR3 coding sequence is TGCGCCAGCAGCCAAGATGACGGACTAGCGGCAATCACCGGGGAGCTGTTTTTT. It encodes CASSQDDGLAAITGELFF.